The 8 T cell receptor beta chains presented below share a single source sample, sequenced in a study of blood T cell repertoires in COVID-19. Only in-frame clones appear in the TCRdb table, and some are missing; sequencing was by immunoSEQ multiplex PCR. This sample has roughly 430,000 clones, with approximately 85% found just once. Sample: PBMCs or T cells enriched from blood (not recorded which). The receptor source for this set is a woman between 40 and 55 years old with acute COVID-19.

This clone was detected a few times. The chain combines TRBV10-2 with TRBJ1-5, with D possibly matching TRBD1 (6 bases). Germline V gene data show CDR1 as WSHSY and CDR2 as SAAADI. There are 14 residues in the CDR3. The germline V and J ends were trimmed by 3 bases and 3 bases, with 9 bases remaining between them. The CDR3 sequence: CASSDRGANQPQHF. The CDR3 DNA follows: TGCGCCAGCAGTGACAGGGGTGCCAATCAGCCCCAGCATTTT.

The V gene is TRBV19, the J gene TRBJ1-2; 7 bases are a match to TRBD1. Germline-derived CDR1 and CDR2 are LNHDA and SQIVND (reference sequence). With V trimmed by 7 bases and J by 2 bases, 7 bases remained unmatched. The CDR3 spans 14 residues. The CDR3 DNA is TGTGCCAGTATCCCGGGACAGACAAACTATGGCTACACCTTC. It yields the protein CASIPGQTNYGYTF.

The V call is TRBV2, the J call TRBJ2-5; 9 bases match TRBD2. V shed 6 bases and J 3 bases; nucleotides not matched to a gene: 8. The CDR3 covers 15 residues. Germline loops: CDR1 SNHLY, CDR2 FYNNEI. The chain's CDR3 is CASRPGTSLKETQYF. Written as DNA, the CDR3 is TGTGCCAGCAGACCCGGGACTAGCTTGAAAGAGACCCAGTACTTC.

This clone came up once. The V gene is TRBV30, the J gene TRBJ1-3; D is uncertain. This CDR3 is 14 amino acids long. The germline V and J ends were trimmed by 0 bases and 2 bases, with 8 bases remaining between them. Per germline, CDR1 GTSNPN and CDR2 SVGIG (reference sequence). Here the CDR3 DNA reads TGTGCCTGGAGTGTGTTGGGAGCTGGAAACACCATATATTTT. It specifies CAWSVLGAGNTIYF.

The gene calls are TRBV3-1 (or the pseudogene TRBV3-2) and TRBJ2-1, with a possible D match to TRBD2 (5 bases). There are 14 residues in the CDR3. Per the germline V gene, CDR1 is LGHDT and CDR2 is YNNKEL (reference sequence). The germline V and J ends were trimmed by 0 bases and 8 bases, with 11 bases remaining between them. CDR3 nucleotides: TGTGCCAGCAGCCAAGACTTGCAAGCGGATGAGCAGTTCTTC. It specifies CASSQDLQADEQFF.

This CDR3 is CASRPGKWGEAFF. CDR3 coding DNA: TGTGCCAGCAGACCAGGGAAGTGGGGTGAAGCTTTCTTT. This chain joins TRBV6-5 and TRBJ1-1, with D possibly TRBD1 on 5 matching bases. This CDR3 is 13 amino acids long. Germline CDR1 and CDR2: MNHEY and SVGAGI. Trimming removed 6 bases from V and 7 bases from J, with 15 bases in between.

The rearrangement uses TRBV7-9 and TRBJ1-6; TRBD1 agrees at 7 bases. The CDR3 is made up of 16 amino acids. The junction had 9 bases not matched to a gene; V was cut back by 7 bases and J by 3 bases. Germline CDR1 and CDR2: SEHNR and FQNEAQ (reference sequence). CDR3 in amino acids: CASNQGGGNYNSPLHF. The CDR3 coding sequence is TGTGCCAGCAACCAGGGGGGAGGCAACTATAATTCACCCCTCCACTTT. The full variable domain, in which reference TRBV7-9 and TRBJ1-6 provide the parts outside the CDR3, is DTGVSQNPRHKITKRGQNVTFRCDPISEHNRLYWYRQTLGQGPEFLTYFQNEAQLEKSRLLSDRFSAERPKGSFSTLEIQRTEQGDSAMYLCASNQGGGNYNSPLHFGNGTRLTVT.

The J gene is TRBJ2-2, the V gene TRBV11-2; the match to TRBD2 covers 8 bases. The CDR3 loop spans 18 amino acids. Germline-derived CDR1 and CDR2 are SGHAT and FQNNGV. V lost 0 bases, J lost 2 bases, and 8 bases stayed unmatched. CDR3 in DNA: TGTGCCAGCAGCTTAGAGTTCTTGGCGGGGGGCAACACCGGGGAGCTGTTTTTT. Translating it yields CASSLEFLAGGNTGELFF.